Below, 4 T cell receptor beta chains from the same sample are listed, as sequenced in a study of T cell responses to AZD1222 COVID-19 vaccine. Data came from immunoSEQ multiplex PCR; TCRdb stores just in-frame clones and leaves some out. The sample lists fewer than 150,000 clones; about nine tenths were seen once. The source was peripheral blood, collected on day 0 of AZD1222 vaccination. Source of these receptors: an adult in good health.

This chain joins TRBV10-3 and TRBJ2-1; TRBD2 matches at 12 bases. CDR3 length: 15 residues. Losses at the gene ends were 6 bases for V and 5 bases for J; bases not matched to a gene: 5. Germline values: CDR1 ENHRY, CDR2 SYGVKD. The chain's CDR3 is CAISQTSGGNNEQFF. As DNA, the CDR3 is TGTGCCATCAGCCAGACTAGCGGGGGTAACAATGAGCAGTTCTTC.

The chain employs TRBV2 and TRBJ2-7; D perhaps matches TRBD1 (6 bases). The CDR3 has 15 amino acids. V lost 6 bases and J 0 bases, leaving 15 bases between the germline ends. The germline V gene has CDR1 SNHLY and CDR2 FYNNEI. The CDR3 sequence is CASSYLRTASYEQYF. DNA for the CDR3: TGTGCCAGCAGCTACCTTCGGACAGCCTCCTACGAGCAGTACTTC.

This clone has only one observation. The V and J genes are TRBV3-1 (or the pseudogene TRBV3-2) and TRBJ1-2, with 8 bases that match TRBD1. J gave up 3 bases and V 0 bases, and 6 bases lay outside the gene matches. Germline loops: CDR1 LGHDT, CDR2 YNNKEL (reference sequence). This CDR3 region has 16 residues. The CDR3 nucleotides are TGTGCCAGCAGCCAAGATATCGGGACAGGACACTATGGCTACACCTTC. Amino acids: CASSQDIGTGHYGYTF.

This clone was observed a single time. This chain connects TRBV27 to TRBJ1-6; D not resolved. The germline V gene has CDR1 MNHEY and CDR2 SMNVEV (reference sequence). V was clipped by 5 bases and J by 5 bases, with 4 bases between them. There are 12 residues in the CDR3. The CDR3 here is CASSGDNSPLHF. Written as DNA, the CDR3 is TGTGCCAGCAGTGGAGATAATTCACCCCTCCACTTT.